In this sample, the clone carrying this T cell receptor beta chain turned up many times. The target antigen is unknown. These data belong to a study of Graves' ophthalmopathy and Graves' hyperthyroidism. Study-wide results and limits: Most expanded thyroid clonotypes above 0.001 frequency also appeared in blood. Ophthalmopathy and stable hyperthyroidism were discriminated by a 13-signature model, with about 90% sensitivity and under 84% specificity.

The diagnosis combined clinical symptoms, thyroxine, TRAb, thyroid ultrasound and orbital computed tomography scans. Trimming removed 0 bases at V and 4 bases at J, with 15 bases between. The CDR3 runs 16 residues. Germline loops: CDR1 LNHNV, CDR2 YYDKDF (reference sequence). The sequenced template was RNA, covering the TCR beta CDR3 region. The authors performed first-round RT-PCR with HTBI primers and then a second-round multiplex PCR. MiXCR was run by TCRdb on the multiplex PCR reads, yielding one entry per CDR3 protein. The table shows a few hundred thousand distinct CDR3 sequences, with 15% occurring only once.

The V gene is TRBV15, the J gene TRBJ1-2, with D perhaps TRBD1 (6 bases). The sequence came from a woman aged 18-29 years with stable Graves' hyperthyroidism. Sequenced: peripheral blood. The CDR3 DNA reads TGTGCCACCAGCAGAGATCGAACCATAGGGGGCTATGGCTACACCTTC. It specifies CATSRDRTIGGYGYTF.